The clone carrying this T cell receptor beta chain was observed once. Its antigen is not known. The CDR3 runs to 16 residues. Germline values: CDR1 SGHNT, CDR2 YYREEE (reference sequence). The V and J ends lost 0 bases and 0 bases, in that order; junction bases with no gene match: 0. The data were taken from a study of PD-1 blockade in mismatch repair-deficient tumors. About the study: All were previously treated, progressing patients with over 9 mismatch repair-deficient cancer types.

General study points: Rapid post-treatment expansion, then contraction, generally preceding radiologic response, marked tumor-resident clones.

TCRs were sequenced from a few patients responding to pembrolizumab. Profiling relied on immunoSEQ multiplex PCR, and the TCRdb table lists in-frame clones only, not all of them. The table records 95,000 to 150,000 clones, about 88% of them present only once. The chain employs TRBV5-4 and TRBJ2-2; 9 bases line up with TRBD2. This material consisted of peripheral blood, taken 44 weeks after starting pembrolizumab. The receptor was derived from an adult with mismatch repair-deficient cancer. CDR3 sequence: CASSLGGRANTGELFF. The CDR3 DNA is TGTGCCAGCAGCTTGGGCGGGAGGGCGAACACCGGGGAGCTGTTTTTT.